A single sample is the source of the 9 T cell receptor beta chains below, sequenced in a study of CD8+ T cells in alopecia areata. Treatment here: oral pan-JAK inhibitor, 5-10 mg twice daily. Reverse transcribed after extraction, RNA yielded cDNA as the sequencing template. Sequencing used immunoSEQ multiplex PCR; TCRdb keeps in-frame clones, though not all of them. The sample yields 150,000 to 200,000 clones, about 54% seen once. The sample here was CD4+ T cells sorted from blood, taken between weeks 55 and 65, from a patient treated with tofacitinib. The receptors were gathered from a human donor with alopecia areata.

The chain uses TRBV20-1 and TRBJ2-2; D is unclear. This CDR3 is 10 amino acids long. V shed 1 base and J shed 8 bases, with 2 bases lying between them. Germline V CDR1 and CDR2: DFQATT, SNEGSKA (reference sequence). This chain's CDR3 is CSARAGELFF. As DNA, the CDR3 is TGCAGTGCTAGAGCGGGGGAGCTGTTTTTT.

The CDR3 DNA reads as TGTGCCAGCAGCCAGACAGGGTCCTACGAGCAGTACTTC. It yields the protein CASSQTGSYEQYF. V is TRBV27 and J is TRBJ2-7, with 7 bases identical to TRBD1. The CDR3 totals 13 residues. V lost 6 bases, J lost 1 base, and 3 bases stayed unmatched. Looked up from germline, CDR1 is MNHEY and CDR2 is SMNVEV (reference sequence).

The chain joins TRBV30 to TRBJ1-4; D might be TRBD1 (5 bases). CDR1 GTSNPN and CDR2 SVGIG come from the germline V gene (reference sequence). V lost 1 base and J lost 5, with 14 bases in between. The CDR3 has 15 residues. The CDR3 DNA reads TGTGCCTGGAGTGATGGCGGGACTATAAATGAAAAACTGTTTTTT. This gives the protein CAWSDGGTINEKLFF.

V is TRBV25-1 and J is TRBJ2-7; D ambiguous. V lost 3 bases to trimming and J lost 4 bases, with 10 bases between them. Germline-derived CDR1 and CDR2 are MGHDK and SYGVNS. The CDR3 runs to 13 residues. The CDR3 sequence is CASSDLSEYEQYF. The CDR3 bases are TGTGCCAGCAGTGACCTCAGTGAGTACGAGCAGTACTTC.

This chain joins TRBV4-2 and TRBJ2-5; D is unclear. The CDR3 is made up of 14 amino acids. Deletions cut 4 bases from V and 5 bases from J, with 14 bases between. CDR1 and CDR2 (germline): LGHNA, YNFKEQ. The CDR3: CASSLSSGSETQYF. CDR3 nucleotides: TGTGCCAGCAGCCTAAGCTCTGGTTCGGAGACCCAGTACTTC.

This clone turned up a few times. The V gene is TRBV29-1, the J gene TRBJ1-1; D is ambiguous. The CDR3 covers 13 residues. Germline assignment: CDR1 SQVTM and CDR2 ANQGSEA. V dropped 6 bases and J dropped 3 bases, with 14 bases sitting between them. The CDR3 coding sequence is TGCAGCGTCGCTTTGCGGGGAGACACTGAAGCTTTCTTT. Translated: CSVALRGDTEAFF.

The DNA of the CDR3 is TGTGCCAGCAGCTTAGATCCACTAATTGGGAAGACCCAGTACTTC. It encodes CASSLDPLIGKTQYF. V and J are TRBV7-2 and TRBJ2-5; D is unclear. The germline CDR1 and CDR2 sequences are SGHTA and FQGNSA. The CDR3 spans 15 residues. Trimming took off 1 base at V and 6 bases at J, with 15 bases between the two ends.

V usage is TRBV12-5 and J usage is TRBJ2-1, with D tentatively TRBD1 or TRBD2 (5 bases each). The CDR3 contains 16 residues. V lost 2 bases to trimming and J lost 8 bases, with 19 bases between them. Looked up from germline, CDR1 is LGHNT and CDR2 is FRNRAP. CDR3 bases: TGTGCTAGTGGTTTGTCTCCGGGACCGGCGTTGTATGAGCAGTTCTTC. Residues: CASGLSPGPALYEQFF.

This clone was found a few times. The V call is TRBV4-1, the J call TRBJ2-2, with D unresolved. The CDR3 spans 15 residues. V was pared by 2 bases and J by 7 bases, with 14 bases between. The germline V gene has CDR1 MGHRA and CDR2 YSYEKL. CDR3 protein: CASSQLPRVIGELFF. CDR3 sequence (DNA): TGCGCCAGCAGCCAACTGCCTAGGGTAATCGGGGAGCTGTTTTTT.